These 3 T cell receptor beta chains originate from one sample sequenced in a study of blood T cell repertoires in COVID-19. TCRdb keeps only in-frame clones here, not all; method: immunoSEQ multiplex PCR. This table holds approximately 77,000 clones, 86% found once. The sequenced material came from peripheral blood. The receptors stem from a man in his thirties or forties with acute or convalescent COVID-19.

J is TRBJ1-2 and V is TRBV6-1, with a possible D match to TRBD1 (5 bases). Trimming removed 0 bases at V and 5 bases at J, with 10 bases between. Germline CDR1 and CDR2: MNHNS and SASEGT. This CDR3 region has 14 residues. The CDR3 bases are TGTGCCAGCAGTGAAGCGGCAGGGTGGTATGGCTACACCTTC. Translated: CASSEAAGWYGYTF.

V gene TRBV9 combines with J gene TRBJ1-2; TRBD1 aligns across 7 bases. V was clipped by 3 bases and J by 8 bases; unmatched bases: 7. This CDR3 contains 13 residues. The V gene's germline CDR1 is SGDLS and CDR2 YYNGEE. The DNA for the CDR3 is TGTGCCAGCAGCGCCGGGGACAGTCGAGGCTACACCTTC. As protein: CASSAGDSRGYTF.

This chain joins TRBV27 and TRBJ2-1; 9 bases map to TRBD2. Trimming removed 3 bases from V and 6 bases from J; junction bases left unmatched: 12. This CDR3 is 17 amino acids long. Germline-derived CDR1 and CDR2 are MNHEY and SMNVEV (reference sequence). CDR3 region: CASSFWTAGGPGNEQFF. As DNA, the CDR3 is TGTGCCAGCAGTTTTTGGACGGCGGGAGGGCCGGGCAATGAGCAGTTCTTC.